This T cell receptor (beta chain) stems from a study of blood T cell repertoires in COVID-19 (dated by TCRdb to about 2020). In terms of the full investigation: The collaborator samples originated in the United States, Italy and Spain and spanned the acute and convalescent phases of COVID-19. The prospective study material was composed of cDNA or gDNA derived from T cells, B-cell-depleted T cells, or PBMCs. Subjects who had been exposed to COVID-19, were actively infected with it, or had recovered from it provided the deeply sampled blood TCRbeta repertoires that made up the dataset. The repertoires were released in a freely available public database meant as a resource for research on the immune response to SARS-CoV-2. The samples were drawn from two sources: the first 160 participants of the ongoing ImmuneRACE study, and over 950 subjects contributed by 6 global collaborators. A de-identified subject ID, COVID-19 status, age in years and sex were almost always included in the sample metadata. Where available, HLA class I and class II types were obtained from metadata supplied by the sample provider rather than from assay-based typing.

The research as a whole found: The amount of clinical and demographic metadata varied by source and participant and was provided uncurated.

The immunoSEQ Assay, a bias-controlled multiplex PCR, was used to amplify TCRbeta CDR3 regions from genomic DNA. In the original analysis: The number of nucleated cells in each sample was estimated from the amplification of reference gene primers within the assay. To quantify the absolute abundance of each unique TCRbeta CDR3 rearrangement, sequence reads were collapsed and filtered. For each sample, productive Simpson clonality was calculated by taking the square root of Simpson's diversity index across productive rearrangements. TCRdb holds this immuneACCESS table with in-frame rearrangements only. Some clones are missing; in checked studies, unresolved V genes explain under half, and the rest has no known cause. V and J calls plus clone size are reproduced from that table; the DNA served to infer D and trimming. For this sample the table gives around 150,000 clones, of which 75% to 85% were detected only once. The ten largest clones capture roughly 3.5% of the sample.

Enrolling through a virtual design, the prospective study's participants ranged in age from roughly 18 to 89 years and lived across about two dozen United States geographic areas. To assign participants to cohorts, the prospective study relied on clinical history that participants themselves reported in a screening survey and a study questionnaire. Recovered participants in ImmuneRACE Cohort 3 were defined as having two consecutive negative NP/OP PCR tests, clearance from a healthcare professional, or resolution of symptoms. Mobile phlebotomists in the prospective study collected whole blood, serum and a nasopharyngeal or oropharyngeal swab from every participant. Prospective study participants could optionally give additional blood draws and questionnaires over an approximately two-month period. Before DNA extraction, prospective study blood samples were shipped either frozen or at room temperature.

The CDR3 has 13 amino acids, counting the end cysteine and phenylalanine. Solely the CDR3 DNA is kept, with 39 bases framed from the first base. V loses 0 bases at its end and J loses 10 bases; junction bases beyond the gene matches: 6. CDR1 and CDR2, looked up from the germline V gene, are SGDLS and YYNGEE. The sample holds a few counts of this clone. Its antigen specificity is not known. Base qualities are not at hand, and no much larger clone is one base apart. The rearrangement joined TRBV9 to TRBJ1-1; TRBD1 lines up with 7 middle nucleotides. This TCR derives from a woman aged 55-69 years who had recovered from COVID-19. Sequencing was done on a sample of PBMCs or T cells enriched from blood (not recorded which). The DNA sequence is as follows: TGTGCCAGCAGCGTAGAGGGGGACAGACCAGCTTTCTTT. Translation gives CASSVEGDRPAFF.